A single sample is the source of the 7 T cell receptor beta chains below, sequenced in a study of CD8+CD57+ T cells in acquired aplastic anemia. Investigators profiled TCR beta VDJ and CDR3 from genomic DNA template. MiXCR was run by TCRdb on the reads, yielding one entry per CDR3 protein. The sample carries over 150,000 distinct CDR3 sequences, 71% recorded once. CD8+CD57+ cell expansion had been shown by flow cytometry in patients chosen for sequencing. Sequencing was done on a sample of sorted CD4+, CD8+, or CD8+CD57+ T cells (not recorded which) from PBMCs. The source is a human donor with aplastic anemia.

This clonotype has only a few counts. The chain is built from TRBV9 and TRBJ2-7; D is perhaps TRBD1 (6 bases). The CDR3 covers 16 residues. CDR1 and CDR2 (germline): SGDLS, YYNGEE. Trimming took 0 bases from V and 7 from J, leaving 20 bases between them. The CDR3 here is CASSVEGHPRDGEQYV. As DNA, the CDR3 is TGTGCCAGCAGCGTAGAGGGACACCCACGGGACGGTGAGCAGTACGTC.

This clonotype was detected a few times. V is TRBV12-3 or TRBV12-4 and J is TRBJ2-1; no clear D. Deletions cut 5 bases from V and 2 bases from J, with 4 bases between. This CDR3 region has 12 residues. The CDR3 DNA is TGTGCCAGCAGTCCGCCCTACAATGAGCAGTTCTTC. Its protein is CASSPPYNEQFF.

This clonotype appeared a few times. The genes are TRBV6-5 and TRBJ2-7; 7 nucleotides match TRBD1. The germline CDR1 and CDR2 sequences are MNHEY and SVGAGI. CDR3 length: 13 residues. V gave up 6 bases and J gave up 4 bases; unmatched junction bases: 6. As DNA, the CDR3 is TGTGCCAGCAGCTGGACAGGAACGTACGAGCAGTACTTC. The encoded protein is CASSWTGTYEQYF.

The chain combines TRBV5-7 with TRBJ1-6; perhaps TRBD1 as D (5 bases). TRBV5-7 is identified as an open reading frame with a role that is uncertain. The CDR3 loop spans 15 amino acids. Trimming removed 2 bases at V and 6 bases at J, with 12 bases between. CDR3 DNA: TGTGCCAGCAGCTTAATGGGGGGAGGTAATTCACCCCTCCACTTT. This sequence encodes CASSLMGGGNSPLHF.

V usage is TRBV29-1 and J usage is TRBJ1-2; D remains unclear. The CDR3 consists of 10 residues. The germline CDR1 and CDR2 sequences are SQVTM and ANQGSEA. Between the trimmed V and J ends, which lost 5 bases and 7 bases, there was a span of 8 bases. This CDR3 reads CSVLHGGYTF. The CDR3 bases are TGCAGCGTTCTACACGGTGGCTACACCTTC.

The rearrangement joins TRBV6-4 to TRBJ2-3, with 9 bases identical to TRBD1. CDR3 size: 15 residues. The germline V gene encodes CDR1 MRHNA and CDR2 SNTAGT. Trimming cost V 3 bases and J 11 bases; bases outside gene matches: 12. The CDR3 loop is CASSEEQGAYNEQYF. CDR3 sequence (DNA): TGTGCCAGCAGTGAGGAACAGGGGGCCTACAATGAGCAGTATTTT.

V usage is TRBV7-9 and J usage is TRBJ1-3; D unclear. This CDR3 is 14 amino acids long. Germline V gene sequence: CDR1 SEHNR, CDR2 FQNEAQ (reference sequence). The V gene lost 5 bases and the J gene lost 15 bases, with 23 bases spanning the gap. CDR3 DNA sequence: TGTGCCAGCAGCGGCACTAGCGGGAGTGGAAAGAGATATTTT. Translating it yields CASSGTSGSGKRYF. The whole variable domain, remainder taken from reference TRBV7-9 and TRBJ1-3, is DTGVSQNPRHKITKRGQNVTFRCDPISEHNRLYWYRQTLGQGPEFLTYFQNEAQLEKSRLLSDRFSAERPKGSFSTLEIQRTEQGDSAMYLCASSGTSGSGKRYFGEGSWLTVV.